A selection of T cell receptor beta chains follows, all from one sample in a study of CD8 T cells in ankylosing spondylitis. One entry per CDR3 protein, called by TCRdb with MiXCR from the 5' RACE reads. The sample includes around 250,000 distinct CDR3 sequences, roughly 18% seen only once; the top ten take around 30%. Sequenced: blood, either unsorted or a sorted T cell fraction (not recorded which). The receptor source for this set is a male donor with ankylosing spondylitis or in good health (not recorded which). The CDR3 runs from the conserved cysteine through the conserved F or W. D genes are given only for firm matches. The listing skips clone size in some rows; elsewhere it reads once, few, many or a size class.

cdr3_nt: TGTGCCAGCAGTTTTGGCAGGGCCACTGAAGCTTTCTTT
cdr3_aa: CASSFGRATEAFF
d_call: -
clone_size: -
j_call: TRBJ1-1
v_call: TRBV27

cdr3_nt: TGTGCCAGCAGCTTCATAGCGGGAGAGACACCCACAGATACGCAGTATTTT
cdr3_aa: CASSFIAGETPTDTQYF
d_call: TRBD2
clone_size: -
j_call: TRBJ2-3
v_call: TRBV11-2

cdr3_nt: TGCAGTGCTAGACGCCTTCTTGACGGCTACGAGCAGTACTTC
cdr3_aa: CSARRLLDGYEQYF
d_call: -
clone_size: -
j_call: TRBJ2-7
v_call: TRBV20-1

cdr3_nt: TGTGCCAGCAGTGAAGCAGGGGGGCACGAGCAGTACTTC
cdr3_aa: CASSEAGGHEQYF
d_call: -
clone_size: -
j_call: TRBJ2-7
v_call: TRBV6-1

cdr3_nt: TGTGCCAGCAGCCAGACGAGAATAGCGGCCTACGAGCAGTACTTC
cdr3_aa: CASSQTRIAAYEQYF
d_call: -
clone_size: few
j_call: TRBJ2-7
v_call: TRBV14

cdr3_nt: TGTGCCAGCAGTCCAATGAGCGGGACGAACACCGGGGAGCTGTTTTTT
cdr3_aa: CASSPMSGTNTGELFF
d_call: TRBD2
clone_size: many
j_call: TRBJ2-2
v_call: TRBV12-3/TRBV12-4

cdr3_nt: TGTGCCAGCAGGGTGGAAGGGACTGAAGCTTTCTTT
cdr3_aa: CASRVEGTEAFF
d_call: -
clone_size: -
j_call: TRBJ1-1
v_call: TRBV12-3/TRBV12-4

cdr3_nt: TGTGCCAGCAGCCCCAGGACAGGGGAAGAGACCCAGTACTTC
cdr3_aa: CASSPRTGEETQYF
d_call: TRBD1
clone_size: many
j_call: TRBJ2-5
v_call: TRBV7-9

cdr3_nt: TGTGCCAGCAGCTTATTCGGGACACTCCAAGAGACCCAGTACTTC
cdr3_aa: CASSLFGTLQETQYF
d_call: -
clone_size: -
j_call: TRBJ2-5
v_call: TRBV7-9

cdr3_nt: TGTGCCACCCGGAGAGAAGGTTACGAGCAGTACTTC
cdr3_aa: CATRREGYEQYF
d_call: -
clone_size: few
j_call: TRBJ2-7
v_call: TRBV7-8

cdr3_nt: TGCGCCAGCAGCCATCTAGCGAGAGAGGGAGATACGCAGTATTTT
cdr3_aa: CASSHLAREGDTQYF
d_call: -
clone_size: -
j_call: TRBJ2-3
v_call: TRBV4-3

cdr3_nt: TGTGCCAGCAGCTCTCGAGGTGACGAGCAGTACTTC
cdr3_aa: CASSSRGDEQYF
d_call: -
clone_size: few
j_call: TRBJ2-7
v_call: TRBV9

cdr3_nt: TGCAGTGCTAGAGATCTGACGGACGGAGAAGAGACCCAGTACTTC
cdr3_aa: CSARDLTDGEETQYF
d_call: -
clone_size: few
j_call: TRBJ2-5
v_call: TRBV20-1

cdr3_nt: TGTGCCAGCAGCCCTACAGGGGGCGCCTGGGAGACCCAGTACTTC
cdr3_aa: CASSPTGGAWETQYF
d_call: TRBD1
clone_size: -
j_call: TRBJ2-5
v_call: TRBV28

cdr3_nt: TGTGCCAGCAGCTTAGAGCCCGGACTAGCAGTGGCAGATACGCAGTATTTT
cdr3_aa: CASSLEPGLAVADTQYF
d_call: TRBD2
clone_size: -
j_call: TRBJ2-3
v_call: TRBV11-2

cdr3_nt: TGTGCCAGTAGTATTGGGGGACCCTACAATGAGCAGTTCTTC
cdr3_aa: CASSIGGPYNEQFF
d_call: -
clone_size: -
j_call: TRBJ2-1
v_call: TRBV19

cdr3_nt: TGTGCCAGCAGTTCGATAGCGGGAGACATCCCAGAGACCCAGTACTTC
cdr3_aa: CASSSIAGDIPETQYF
d_call: TRBD2
clone_size: few
j_call: TRBJ2-5
v_call: TRBV6-5

cdr3_nt: TGTGCCAGCAGTGTGGGGGGCAGCGGAACTGAAGCTTTCTTT
cdr3_aa: CASSVGGSGTEAFF
d_call: -
clone_size: many
j_call: TRBJ1-1
v_call: TRBV27

cdr3_nt: TGTGCCTGGAAGGGACGGTCCTACGAGCAGTACTTC
cdr3_aa: CAWKGRSYEQYF
d_call: -
clone_size: few
j_call: TRBJ2-7
v_call: TRBV30

cdr3_nt: TGCAGCGTTGAAGAATCCTACGAGCAGTACTTC
cdr3_aa: CSVEESYEQYF
d_call: -
clone_size: -
j_call: TRBJ2-7
v_call: TRBV29-1

cdr3_nt: TGTGCCTGCCCCTGGGCAGGGGTAAACACCGGGGAGCTGTTTTTT
cdr3_aa: CACPWAGVNTGELFF
d_call: -
clone_size: many
j_call: TRBJ2-2
v_call: TRBV30

cdr3_nt: TGTGCCACCAGCAGTGACAGGAGAGAGACCCAGTACTTC
cdr3_aa: CATSSDRRETQYF
d_call: -
clone_size: -
j_call: TRBJ2-5
v_call: TRBV15

cdr3_nt: TGTGCCAGCAACCCTACCGGCCGGGCCCACGAGCAGTACTTC
cdr3_aa: CASNPTGRAHEQYF
d_call: -
clone_size: -
j_call: TRBJ2-7
v_call: TRBV7-8

cdr3_nt: TGTGCCCACGACAGGGGGCGAGGCAATGAGCAGTTCTTC
cdr3_aa: CAHDRGRGNEQFF
d_call: TRBD1
clone_size: few
j_call: TRBJ2-1
v_call: TRBV2

cdr3_nt: TGTGCCAGCAGCATGAGGACAGGATTGGAAGATACGCAGTATTTT
cdr3_aa: CASSMRTGLEDTQYF
d_call: TRBD1
clone_size: few
j_call: TRBJ2-3
v_call: TRBV7-8

cdr3_nt: TGTGCCAGCAGTTCTGGACAGGGTTACAATGAGCAGTTCTTC
cdr3_aa: CASSSGQGYNEQFF
d_call: TRBD1
clone_size: few
j_call: TRBJ2-1
v_call: TRBV12-3/TRBV12-4

cdr3_nt: TGTGCCAGCAGTGATTGGGATCCACAGATACGGGAGTATTTT
cdr3_aa: CASSDWDPQIREYF
d_call: -
clone_size: -
j_call: TRBJ2-3
v_call: TRBV25-1